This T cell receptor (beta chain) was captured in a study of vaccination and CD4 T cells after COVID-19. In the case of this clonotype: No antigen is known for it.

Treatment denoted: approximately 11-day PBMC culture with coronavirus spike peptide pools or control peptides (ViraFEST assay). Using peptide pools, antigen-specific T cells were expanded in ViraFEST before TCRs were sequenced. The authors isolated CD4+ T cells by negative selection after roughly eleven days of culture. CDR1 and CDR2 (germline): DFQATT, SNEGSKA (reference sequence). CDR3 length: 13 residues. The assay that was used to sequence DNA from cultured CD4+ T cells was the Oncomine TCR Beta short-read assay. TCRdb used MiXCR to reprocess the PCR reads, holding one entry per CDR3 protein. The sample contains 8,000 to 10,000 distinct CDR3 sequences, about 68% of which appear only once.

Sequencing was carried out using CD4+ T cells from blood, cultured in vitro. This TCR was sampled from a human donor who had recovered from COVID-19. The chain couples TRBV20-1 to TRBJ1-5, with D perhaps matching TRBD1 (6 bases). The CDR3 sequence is CSANRASNQPQHF. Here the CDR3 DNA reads TGCAGCGCAAACAGGGCGAGCAATCAGCCCCAGCATTTT.